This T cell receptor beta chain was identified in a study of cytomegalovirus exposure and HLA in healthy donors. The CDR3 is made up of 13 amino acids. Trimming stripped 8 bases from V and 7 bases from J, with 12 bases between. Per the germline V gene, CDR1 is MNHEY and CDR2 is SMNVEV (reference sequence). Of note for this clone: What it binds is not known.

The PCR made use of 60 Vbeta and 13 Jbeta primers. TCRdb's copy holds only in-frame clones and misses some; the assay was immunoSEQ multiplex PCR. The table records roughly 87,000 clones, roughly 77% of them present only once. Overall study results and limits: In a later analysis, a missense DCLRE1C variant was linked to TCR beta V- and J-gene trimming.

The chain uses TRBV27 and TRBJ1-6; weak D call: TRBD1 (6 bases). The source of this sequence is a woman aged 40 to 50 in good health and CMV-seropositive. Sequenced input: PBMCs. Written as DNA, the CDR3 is TGTGCCAGCGGTACAGGGAACAATTCACCCCTCCACTTT. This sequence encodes CASGTGNNSPLHF.